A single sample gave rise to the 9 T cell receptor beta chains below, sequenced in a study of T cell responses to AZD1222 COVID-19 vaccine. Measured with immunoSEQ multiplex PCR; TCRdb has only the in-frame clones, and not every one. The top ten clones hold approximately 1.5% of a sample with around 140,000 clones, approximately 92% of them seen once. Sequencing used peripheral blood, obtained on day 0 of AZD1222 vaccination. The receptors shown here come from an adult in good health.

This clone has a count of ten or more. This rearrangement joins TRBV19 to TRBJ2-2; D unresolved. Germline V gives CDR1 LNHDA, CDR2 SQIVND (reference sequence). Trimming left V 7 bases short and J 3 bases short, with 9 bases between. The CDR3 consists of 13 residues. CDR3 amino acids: CASTYGDTGELFF. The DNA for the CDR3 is TGTGCCAGTACCTATGGGGACACCGGGGAGCTGTTTTTT.

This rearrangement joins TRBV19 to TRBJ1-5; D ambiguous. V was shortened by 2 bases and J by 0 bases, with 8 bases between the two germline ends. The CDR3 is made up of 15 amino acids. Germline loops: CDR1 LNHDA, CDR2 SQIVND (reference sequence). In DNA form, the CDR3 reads TGTGCCAGTAGTATATGGTTCGATAGCAATCAGCCCCAGCATTTT. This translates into CASSIWFDSNQPQHF.

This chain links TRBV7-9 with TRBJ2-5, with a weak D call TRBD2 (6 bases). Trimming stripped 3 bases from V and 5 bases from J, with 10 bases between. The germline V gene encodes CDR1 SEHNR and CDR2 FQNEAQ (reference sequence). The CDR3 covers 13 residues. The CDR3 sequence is CASSFGGGETQYF. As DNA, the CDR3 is TGTGCCAGCAGCTTCGGGGGTGGGGAGACCCAGTACTTC. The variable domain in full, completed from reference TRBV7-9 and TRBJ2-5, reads DTGVSQNPRHKITKRGQNVTFRCDPISEHNRLYWYRQTLGQGPEFLTYFQNEAQLEKSRLLSDRFSAERPKGSFSTLEIQRTEQGDSAMYLCASSFGGGETQYFGPGTRLLVL.

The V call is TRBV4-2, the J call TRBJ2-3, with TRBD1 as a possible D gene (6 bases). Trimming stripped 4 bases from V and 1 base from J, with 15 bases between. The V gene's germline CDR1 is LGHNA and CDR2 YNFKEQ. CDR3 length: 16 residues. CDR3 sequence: CASSLVGTYGTDTQYF. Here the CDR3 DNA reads TGTGCCAGCAGCCTTGTGGGGACATATGGCACAGATACGCAGTATTTT.

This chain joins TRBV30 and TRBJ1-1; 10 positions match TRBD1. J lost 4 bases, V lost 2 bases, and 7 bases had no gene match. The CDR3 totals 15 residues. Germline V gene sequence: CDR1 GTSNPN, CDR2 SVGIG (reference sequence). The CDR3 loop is CAWSPPDRGTTEAFF. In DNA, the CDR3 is TGTGCCTGGAGTCCCCCGGACAGGGGGACCACTGAAGCTTTCTTT.

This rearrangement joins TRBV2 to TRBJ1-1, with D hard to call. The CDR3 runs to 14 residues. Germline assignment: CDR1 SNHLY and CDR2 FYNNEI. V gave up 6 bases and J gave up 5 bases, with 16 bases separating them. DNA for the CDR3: TGTGCCAGCAGCGCCAGTTCCCTGGGGACTGAAGCTTTCTTT. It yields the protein CASSASSLGTEAFF.

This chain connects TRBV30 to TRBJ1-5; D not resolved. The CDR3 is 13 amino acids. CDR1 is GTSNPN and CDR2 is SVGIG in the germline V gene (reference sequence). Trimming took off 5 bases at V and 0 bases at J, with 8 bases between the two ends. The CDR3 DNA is TGTGCCTGGGCCAGAGCTAGCAATCAGCCCCAGCATTTT. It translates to CAWARASNQPQHF.

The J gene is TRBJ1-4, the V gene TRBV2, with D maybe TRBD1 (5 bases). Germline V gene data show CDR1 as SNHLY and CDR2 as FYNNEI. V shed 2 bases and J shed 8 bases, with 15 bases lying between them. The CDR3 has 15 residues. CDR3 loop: CASSERLGPGEKLFF. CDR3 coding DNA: TGTGCCAGCAGTGAACGGTTAGGCCCAGGGGAAAAACTGTTTTTT.

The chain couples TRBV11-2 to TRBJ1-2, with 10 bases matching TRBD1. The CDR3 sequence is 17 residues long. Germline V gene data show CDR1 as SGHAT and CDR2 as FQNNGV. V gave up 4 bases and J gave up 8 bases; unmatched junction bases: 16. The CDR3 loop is CASSSPEPGQGRSGYTF. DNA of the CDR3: TGTGCCAGCAGCTCTCCCGAACCGGGACAGGGGCGGAGCGGCTACACCTTC.